The 15 T cell receptor beta chains below come from one sample, sequenced in a study of liver allograft versus peripheral blood T cells. Study at large: Comparing T cell receptor repertoires in transplanted livers with those in recipients' peripheral blood was part of the design.

TCRdb reanalysed the reads using MiXCR and keeps one entry per CDR3 protein. The sample consists of 10,000 to 14,000 distinct CDR3 sequences, about 25% of them appearing once. These receptors came from a human patient who had a liver transplant. Some T cells may have originated in the graft donor.

This clonotype is medium-sized. The chain combines TRBV29-1 with TRBJ2-7; TRBD1 is a possible D gene (6 bases). V lost 0 bases, J lost 6 bases, and 12 bases lay in between. The germline gives CDR1 SQVTM, CDR2 ANQGSEA. CDR3 length: 13 residues. The CDR3 here is CSVEELQGSEQYF. In DNA form, the CDR3 reads TGCAGCGTTGAAGAGTTACAGGGAAGCGAGCAGTACTTC.

In this sample, this clonotype turned up a few times. The rearrangement joins TRBV7-3 to TRBJ1-6, with D perhaps matching TRBD1 (5 bases). CDR3 length equals 15 residues. Germline CDR1 and CDR2: SGHTA and FQGTGA. Trimming cost V 0 bases and J 6 bases, with 9 bases left between them. CDR3 DNA sequence: TGTGCCAGCAGCTTAACCAGGGAATTTAATTCACCCCTCCACTTT. Translating it yields CASSLTREFNSPLHF.

This clonotype was counted a few times. The chain combines TRBV6-6 with TRBJ2-7; 9 nucleotides agree with TRBD1. Germline V gives CDR1 MNHNY, CDR2 SVGAGI (reference sequence). J gave up 8 bases and V 2 bases, and 13 bases lay outside the gene matches. This CDR3 contains 16 residues. The CDR3 spells CASSYPAGQGLIKQYF. DNA for the CDR3: TGTGCCAGCAGTTACCCCGCCGGACAGGGGTTAATCAAGCAGTACTTC.

This rearrangement joins TRBV30 to TRBJ2-7, with TRBD2 identical over 16 bases. V lost 2 bases, J lost 12 bases, and 22 bases stayed unmatched. This CDR3 comprises 19 residues. Germline CDR1 GTSNPN, CDR2 SVGIG (reference sequence). The CDR3 loop reads CAWSTGTGGGFGTSGRVYF. In DNA form, the CDR3 reads TGTGCCTGGAGTACTGGGACAGGGGGTGGGTTTGGGACTAGCGGGAGGGTGTACTTC.

The sample holds a few counts of this clonotype. The V gene is TRBV28, the J gene TRBJ2-3; weak D call: TRBD2 (6 bases). Looked up from germline, CDR1 is MDHEN and CDR2 is SYDVKM. Trimming took off 6 bases at V and 1 base at J, with 11 bases between the two ends. The CDR3 runs 14 residues. CDR3 amino acids: CASSLPGGTDTQYF. DNA for the CDR3: TGTGCCAGCAGCCTGCCGGGGGGCACAGATACGCAGTATTTT.

By frequency in the sample, this clonotype is medium-sized (0.01 to 0.1%). The chain employs TRBV10-3 and TRBJ1-2; 9 nucleotides agree with TRBD1. The CDR3 totals 14 residues. Germline V CDR1 and CDR2: ENHRY, SYGVKD. After removal of 6 bases from V and 5 bases from J, the junction contained 7 bases not matched to a gene. The CDR3 coding sequence is TGTGCCATCAGCCAAGGGACAGGGTGGTATGGCTACACCTTC. Protein sequence: CAISQGTGWYGYTF.

V is TRBV30 and J is TRBJ2-5; TRBD1 matches 7 bases. Germline loops: CDR1 GTSNPN, CDR2 SVGIG (reference sequence). V lost 5 bases and J lost 3; bases outside the gene matches: 3. The CDR3 spans 12 residues. The CDR3 sequence: CAWETGEETQYF. CDR3 DNA: TGTGCCTGGGAAACAGGGGAAGAGACCCAGTACTTC.

The V and J genes are TRBV5-5 and TRBJ1-2; no reliable D call. This CDR3 contains 13 residues. CDR1 is SGHKS, CDR2 YYEKEE, per germline (reference sequence). V was pared by 4 bases and J by 1 base, with 8 bases between. The DNA for the CDR3 is TGTGCCAGCAGCCCCCGGGGTAACTATGGCTACACCTTC. Translated, it gives CASSPRGNYGYTF.

This clonotype was counted between two and nine times. This chain uses TRBV27 with TRBJ2-7; 8 bases fit TRBD1. The CDR3 is 15 residues long. J gave up 3 bases and V 6 bases, and 10 bases lay outside the gene matches. From germline, CDR1 is MNHEY and CDR2 SMNVEV (reference sequence). CDR3 bases: TGTGCCAGCAGCACCATAGGACAGGGCGTCTACGAGCAGTACTTC. Translated, it gives CASSTIGQGVYEQYF.

In its sample, this clonotype ranks as medium-sized (0.01 to 0.1%). J is TRBJ2-2 and V is TRBV19; 8 nucleotides agree with TRBD1. The J segment lost 5 bases and the V segment lost 7 bases, leaving 6 bases of the junction unmatched. CDR1 and CDR2 (germline): LNHDA, SQIVND (reference sequence). This CDR3 spans 14 amino acids. The CDR3 sequence is CASKRDRGTGELFF. The CDR3 bases are TGTGCCAGTAAAAGAGACAGGGGAACCGGGGAGCTGTTTTTT.

This clonotype was picked up a small number of times. V gene TRBV6-5 combines with J gene TRBJ1-2; D gene unclear. V lost 9 bases and J lost 2, with 10 bases in between. From germline, CDR1 is MNHEY and CDR2 SVGAGI. The CDR3 consists of 12 residues. The CDR3 is CASSGRNYGYTF. The DNA of the CDR3 is TGTGCCAGTTCCGGGAGGAACTATGGCTACACCTTC.

This clonotype is labeled medium-sized (0.01 to 0.1%). V usage is TRBV18 and J usage is TRBJ2-3; TRBD2 aligns across 10 bases. The CDR3 is made up of 16 amino acids. The J segment lost 0 bases and the V segment lost 0 bases, leaving 0 bases of the junction unmatched. Germline V gives CDR1 KGHSH, CDR2 LQKENI. CDR3 loop: CASSPPSGGSTDTQYF. The CDR3 DNA follows: TGTGCCAGCTCACCACCTAGCGGGGGGAGCACAGATACGCAGTATTTT.

This clonotype is judged medium-sized (0.01 to 0.1%). The chain joins TRBV6-5 to TRBJ1-2; no clear D. Germline CDR1 and CDR2: MNHEY and SVGAGI. The CDR3 runs to 11 residues. Trimming removed 6 bases from V and 5 bases from J, with 7 bases in between. This CDR3 reads CASSRGYGYTF. The CDR3 DNA reads as TGTGCCAGCAGCCGCGGGTATGGCTACACCTTC.

This clonotype is medium-sized within its sample. The rearrangement links TRBV5-4 to TRBJ1-2; no clear D. The CDR3 has 12 residues. Germline CDR1 reads SGHNT; CDR2 reads YYREEE (reference sequence). V gave up 0 bases and J gave up 4 bases, with 4 bases separating them. CDR3 protein: CASSLDSYGYTF. DNA of the CDR3: TGTGCCAGCAGCTTGGACAGCTATGGCTACACCTTC.

The sample holds one count of this clonotype. A much larger clone sits a single nucleotide away, making a read error possible. The rearrangement joins TRBV6-5 to TRBJ1-6; no reliable D call. CDR1 is MNHEY, CDR2 SVGAGI, per germline. CDR3 length equals 16 residues. The CDR3 region is CASSLQPSSYKSPLHF. DNA for the CDR3: TGTGCCAGCAGCTTACAGCCCTCATCCTATAAATCACCCCTCCACTTT.